Each of the 14 T cell receptor beta chains below was sequenced from the same sample in a study of T cell repertoires in cytomegalovirus infection. The antigens of these receptors remain unknown. TCRdb re-called the reads with MiXCR, one entry per CDR3 protein. The sample includes about 570,000 distinct CDR3 sequences, just under 40% of them seen just once. This specimen was cultured PBMCs, taken from culture after CMV antigen stimulation. Receptor source: a human donor in good health (CMV status not recorded). Some clones in this sample may be carry-over from other donors' samples.

The gene calls are TRBV5-1 and TRBJ1-2; 8 bases agree with TRBD1. The CDR3 covers 15 residues. Germline trimming cut 4 bases from V and 4 bases from J; bases unmatched to any gene: 9. Looked up from germline, CDR1 is SGHRS and CDR2 is YFSETQ. The CDR3 DNA sequence: TGCGCCAGCAGCGTTAGGACAGGGAGAATCTATGGCTACACCTTC. Its translation: CASSVRTGRIYGYTF.

V and J are TRBV7-6 and TRBJ2-1; perhaps TRBD1 as D (7 bases). Germline CDR1 reads SGHVS; CDR2 reads FNYEAQ. CDR3 length equals 14 residues. The V end lost 1 base, the J end lost 9 bases, and 13 bases lay between the germline ends. The CDR3, as DNA: TGTGCCAGCAGCTTAGGGTACCAGGGGGGTGAGCAGTTCTTC. Its protein is CASSLGYQGGEQFF.

This chain links TRBV7-9 with TRBJ2-1; D tentatively reads TRBD1 or TRBD2 (5 bases each). This CDR3 is built from 16 residues. V was cut by 4 bases and J by 2 bases, with 15 bases left in between. Germline V gene sequence: CDR1 SEHNR, CDR2 FQNEAQ (reference sequence). The CDR3 reads CASSSRGSQAYNEQFF. CDR3 nucleotides: TGTGCCAGCAGCTCGAGGGGCAGCCAGGCCTACAATGAGCAGTTCTTC. Full variable domain (remainder filled in from reference TRBV7-9 and TRBJ2-1): DTGVSQNPRHKITKRGQNVTFRCDPISEHNRLYWYRQTLGQGPEFLTYFQNEAQLEKSRLLSDRFSAERPKGSFSTLEIQRTEQGDSAMYLCASSSRGSQAYNEQFFGPGTRLTVL.

The chain joins TRBV7-9 to TRBJ2-6; D unresolved. Trimming cost V 1 base and J 8 bases, with 9 bases left between them. This CDR3 spans 14 amino acids. Germline V gives CDR1 SEHNR, CDR2 FQNEAQ (reference sequence). The CDR3 here is CASSLGRVTNVLTF. CDR3 coding DNA: TGTGCCAGCAGCTTAGGAAGGGTGACCAACGTCCTGACTTTC.

This chain links TRBV12-3 or TRBV12-4 with TRBJ2-1, with 7 nucleotides matching TRBD2. There are 16 residues in the CDR3. The V gene end was trimmed by 2 bases and the J gene end by 3 bases; junction bases not matched to a gene: 7. The CDR3 DNA reads as TGTGCCAGCAGTTTAACAGGACTAGAAAACTACAATGAGCAGTTCTTC. This codes for CASSLTGLENYNEQFF.

This clonotype was recorded a few times. The chain joins TRBV7-9 to TRBJ1-1; perhaps TRBD1 as D (6 bases). Per the germline V gene, CDR1 is SEHNR and CDR2 is FQNEAQ (reference sequence). V gave up 1 base and J gave up 3 bases, with 6 bases separating them. This CDR3 is built from 13 residues. CDR3 coding DNA: TGTGCCAGCAGCTTAGGGACAGACACTGAAGCTTTCTTT. Translation gives CASSLGTDTEAFF.

This clonotype was seen a handful of times. This chain connects TRBV11-2 to TRBJ2-1, with TRBD2 identical over 11 bases. CDR3 length equals 18 residues. Trimming cost V 2 bases and J 4 bases; bases outside gene matches: 10. The germline gives CDR1 SGHAT, CDR2 FQNNGV. This CDR3 is CASSLRPALAGGYNEQFF. CDR3 nucleotide sequence: TGTGCCAGCAGCTTAAGGCCGGCCCTAGCGGGAGGTTACAATGAGCAGTTCTTC.

The V gene is TRBV9, the J gene TRBJ2-7; TRBD2 aligns across 7 bases. CDR1 and CDR2 from the germline V gene are SGDLS and YYNGEE. The CDR3 contains 16 residues. V dropped 0 bases and J dropped 3; count of bases not matched to a gene: 9. In DNA, the CDR3 is TGTGCCAGCAGCGTAGGGTCGAGCGGGGCGGTCTACGAGCAGTACTTC. It specifies CASSVGSSGAVYEQYF.

This clonotype appeared a few times. The V gene is TRBV6-1, the J gene TRBJ1-3; no clear D gene. This CDR3 contains 13 residues. CDR1 is MNHNS, CDR2 SASEGT, per germline. Trimming cost V 3 bases and J 4 bases, with 7 bases left between them. The CDR3 region is CASSEIAGNTIYF. As DNA, the CDR3 is TGTGCCAGCAGTGAGATAGCGGGAAACACCATATATTTT.

V and J are TRBV28 and TRBJ2-1; tentatively, D is TRBD2 (7 bases). CDR1 and CDR2 from the germline V gene are MDHEN and SYDVKM. There are 16 residues in the CDR3. V shed 4 bases and J shed 5 bases, with 18 bases lying between them. CDR3 amino acids: CASSSLRGAGDNEQFF. In DNA form, the CDR3 reads TGTGCCAGCAGTTCACTCCGGGGGGCCGGGGACAATGAGCAGTTCTTC.

This rearrangement joins TRBV20-1 to TRBJ2-7; 7 bases match TRBD2. Germline V gives CDR1 DFQATT, CDR2 SNEGSKA (reference sequence). Unmatched junction bases numbered 5, after V lost 3 bases and J lost 0 bases. This CDR3 spans 14 amino acids. CDR3 in amino acids: CSASPSGDSYEQYF. CDR3 DNA sequence: TGCAGTGCTAGCCCTAGCGGAGACTCCTACGAGCAGTACTTC.

This clonotype was counted a few times. The chain joins TRBV12-3 or TRBV12-4 to TRBJ2-1, with D possibly called TRBD1 or TRBD2 (5 bases each). This CDR3 has 14 residues. Trimming removed 4 bases at V and 0 bases at J, with 7 bases between. The chain's CDR3 is CASSWGSSYNEQFF. In nucleotides, the CDR3 is TGTGCCAGCAGTTGGGGGAGCTCCTACAATGAGCAGTTCTTC.

A few counts support this clonotype. The genes are TRBV11-2 and TRBJ2-4, with TRBD1 matching 9 bases. V lost 1 base and J lost 0; bases outside the gene matches: 16. Germline values: CDR1 SGHAT, CDR2 FQNNGV. The CDR3 runs to 21 residues. CDR3 amino acids: CASSLGRKGQGPPLAKNIQYF. The CDR3 DNA reads as TGTGCCAGCAGCTTAGGACGGAAGGGACAGGGCCCTCCCCTAGCCAAAAACATTCAGTACTTC.

The chain joins TRBV14 to TRBJ2-3; D perhaps matches TRBD2 (6 bases). CDR3 size: 18 residues. Germline V gene lookup returns CDR1 SGHDN and CDR2 FVKESK. Deletions cut 5 bases from V and 6 bases from J, with 27 bases between. In DNA form, the CDR3 reads TGTGCCAGCAGCAAGGGAGGAGGCGTTAGCGGTCCCTTGGATACGCAGTATTTT. It encodes CASSKGGGVSGPLDTQYF.